These T cell receptor beta chains were read from a single sample in a study of T-cell reconstitution after alpha-beta-depleted transplantation in children. TCRdb reprocessed the PCR reads with MiXCR, giving one entry per CDR3 protein. This sample has almost 600,000 distinct CDR3 sequences, with roughly 27% found just once. Sequenced material: PBMCs, taken before TCRalphabeta/CD19-depleted stem cell transplant. These receptors were collected from a boy under three years old with Wiskott-Aldrich syndrome, due to receive a stem cell transplant. CDR3s include the opening cysteine and the closing phenylalanine or tryptophan. The order of the fields is CDR3 length, D gene, V gene, clone size, J gene, CDR3 DNA, CDR3 protein. D genes are given only for firm matches. For some rows the clone size is stated as once, few or many, or as a class when expanded; others skip it.

14	NA	TRBV5-5	NA	TRBJ1-1	TGTGCCAGCAGCTTGACCCCGAGGGGCACTGAAGCTTTCTTT	CASSLTPRGTEAFF
16	NA	TRBV15	few	TRBJ2-5	TGTGCCACCAGCAGAGGACGGGGACTGGGGCAAGAGACCCAGTACTTC	CATSRGRGLGQETQYF
13	NA	TRBV4-2	NA	TRBJ1-2	TGTGCCAGCAGCCAAGATTTGGACTATGGCTACACCTTC	CASSQDLDYGYTF
14	NA	TRBV6-5	few	TRBJ2-5	TGTGCCAGCAGTTACCTCGGGAGTAGGGAGACCCAGTACTTC	CASSYLGSRETQYF
14	TRBD1	TRBV7-6	many	TRBJ1-1	TGTGCCAGCAGCCTCCGACAGGGCTCCACTGAAGCTTTCTTT	CASSLRQGSTEAFF
13	TRBD2	TRBV12-3/TRBV12-4	NA	TRBJ2-7	TGTGCCAGCAGGGGGGAGGGATCTCGCGAGCAGTACTTC	CASRGEGSREQYF
15	NA	TRBV5-1	NA	TRBJ2-1	TGCGCCAGCAGCTTGGACAGCGGCACCTACAATGAGCAGTTCTTC	CASSLDSGTYNEQFF
16	TRBD1	TRBV5-1	NA	TRBJ1-4	TGCGCCAGCAGCTTGGCGCCGGGACAGACGAATGAAAAACTGTTTTTT	CASSLAPGQTNEKLFF
14	NA	TRBV15	NA	TRBJ1-2	TGTGCCACCAGCAGATCCCTGACAGGTTATGGCTACACCTTC	CATSRSLTGYGYTF
14	NA	TRBV7-2	many	TRBJ2-1	TGTGCCAGCAGCTTAGGTGGGTTCTACAATGAGCAGTTCTTC	CASSLGGFYNEQFF
13	NA	TRBV5-6	few	TRBJ2-5	TGTGCCAGCAGCTACGACAGACAAGAGACCCAGTACTTC	CASSYDRQETQYF
16	TRBD2	TRBV5-1	few	TRBJ2-5	TGCGCCAGCAGCGTTAGGACTAGCGGGAGCGGTGAGACCCAGTACTTC	CASSVRTSGSGETQYF
13	NA	TRBV20-1	NA	TRBJ2-5	TGCAGTGCTAGAGGGTCAGGGAGAGAGACCCAGTACTTC	CSARGSGRETQYF
14	TRBD1	TRBV5-1	many	TRBJ1-6	TGCGCCAGCAGCACCGGGACAGTGAATTCACCCCTCCACTTT	CASSTGTVNSPLHF
16	TRBD1	TRBV20-1	few	TRBJ1-6	TGCAGTGCTAGAGCAACAGGGGGCACCTATAATTCACCCCTCCACTTT	CSARATGGTYNSPLHF
16	NA	TRBV5-1	NA	TRBJ2-3	TGCGCCAGCAGCTATGGGACTCCGTTAAGGACAGATACGCAGTATTTT	CASSYGTPLRTDTQYF
15	NA	TRBV10-3	NA	TRBJ2-7	TGTGCCATCAGTCCCTCAGGGGGAGGCCTCTACGAGCAGTACTTC	CAISPSGGGLYEQYF
15	NA	TRBV5-1	NA	TRBJ2-1	TGCGCCAGCACCTCTACTAGACCCCTCTACAATGAGCAGTTCTTC	CASTSTRPLYNEQFF
14	TRBD1	TRBV5-1	NA	TRBJ2-7	TGCGCCAGCAGCATATGGGACAGCTCCTACGAGCAGTACTTC	CASSIWDSSYEQYF
13	NA	TRBV5-4	once	TRBJ2-1	TGTGCCAGCAGCTTGAGCCCGGGGGTTGAGCAGTTCTTC	CASSLSPGVEQFF
14	NA	TRBV6-1	few	TRBJ2-3	TGTGCCAGCAGTGATAGTGCTGGGGCAGATACGCAGTATTTT	CASSDSAGADTQYF
14	NA	TRBV10-3	NA	TRBJ2-5	TGTGCCATCAGGGGTAGCGTGTCCCAAGAGACCCAGTACTTC	CAIRGSVSQETQYF
12	TRBD1	TRBV20-1	NA	TRBJ2-7	TGCAGTGCTCACCGGGACAGATACGAGCAGTACTTC	CSAHRDRYEQYF
15	NA	TRBV5-1	NA	TRBJ2-5	TGCGCCAGCAGCTTCCAGGCGAGTAAGGGGGAGACCCAGTACTTC	CASSFQASKGETQYF
13	NA	TRBV11-2	NA	TRBJ1-1	TGTGCCAGCAGCTTTAACCGGAACACTGAAGCTTTCTTT	CASSFNRNTEAFF
12	NA	TRBV10-3	NA	TRBJ2-5	TGTGCCATCAGTGAGGCAGGGTGGAACCAGTACTTC	CAISEAGWNQYF
15	NA	TRBV5-1	NA	TRBJ2-7	TGCGCCAGCAGCTTGGCCCCTAGCGCCTACTACGAGCAGTACTTC	CASSLAPSAYYEQYF
13	NA	TRBV25-1	few	TRBJ2-7	TGTGCCAGCAGCCGTGGGGGTTTCCACGAGCAGTACTTC	CASSRGGFHEQYF
19	TRBD1	TRBV27	few	TRBJ1-2	TGTGCCAGCAGTTCATACGCCGGGACAGAAGAACTTGCTAACTATGGCTACACCTTC	CASSSYAGTEELANYGYTF